This T cell receptor (beta chain) was captured by sequencing in a study of vaccination and CD4 T cells after COVID-19. Note on this clonotype: As yet, its antigen is unknown.

CD4+ T cells that had been cultured provided DNA sequenced with the Oncomine TCR Beta short-read assay. In TCRdb, the PCR reads were re-called with MiXCR into one record per CDR3 protein. Among 16,000 or so distinct CDR3 sequences listed, about two fifths were seen once. CDR1 DFQATT and CDR2 SNEGSKA come from the germline V gene (reference sequence). The CDR3 is made up of 14 amino acids. With 6 bases clipped from V and 4 bases from J, the junction kept 7 bases outside the gene matches. As for treatment: approximately 10-day PBMC culture with coronavirus spike peptide pools or control peptides (ViraFEST assay).

The TCR originated in a human donor who had recovered from COVID-19. This specimen consisted of CD4+ T cells from blood, cultured in vitro, obtained after SARS-CoV-2 vaccination. V and J are TRBV20-1 and TRBJ2-5; 11 bases match TRBD1. The DNA of the CDR3 is TGCAGTGCCGAAGGACAGGGGGCGGGAGAGACCCAGTACTTC. Amino acids: CSAEGQGAGETQYF.